The subject of this entry is one T cell receptor (beta chain). The antigen is undetermined. The sample originates from a study of shared clonotypes between healthy human individuals. Whole-study results and caveats: A generally larger estimated richness was seen in naive subsets than in memory subsets.

Each subset's genomic DNA was split evenly across several immunoSEQ plates. Sequencing was performed with immunoSEQ multiplex PCR; in TCRdb, only in-frame clones are kept and a portion is missing. The data show over a million clones, 65% to 80% seen once. Between the trimmed V and J ends, which lost 0 bases and 0 bases, there was a span of 13 bases. The CDR3 is 17 residues long. Germline V gene data show CDR1 as ENHRY and CDR2 as SYGVKD. Sequenced input: memory CD4+ T cells sorted from blood. Sample subset: CD45RA-negative fraction. This clonotype was obtained from a man aged 18 to 29 in good health. V gene TRBV10-3 combines with J gene TRBJ2-3; TRBD1 or TRBD2 may be the D gene (5 bases each). This CDR3 reads CAISESFGASSTDTQYF. The CDR3 region has the DNA TGTGCCATCAGTGAGTCGTTCGGGGCCTCTAGCACAGATACGCAGTATTTT.